This entry lists 17 T cell receptor beta chains sequenced from one sample in a study of beta chain features in type 1 diabetes. Expressed TCRB transcripts got sequenced, as all isolated RNA was reverse transcribed. Profiling relied on immunoSEQ multiplex PCR, and the TCRdb table lists in-frame clones only, not all of them. The table lists about 410,000 clones, approximately 14% of them singletons. Sequenced: naive CD4+ T cells from blood. Receptors originate from a man aged 30 to 45 in good health.

This chain uses TRBV9 with TRBJ2-1; maybe TRBD2 (5 bases). This CDR3 has 15 amino acids. Trimming removed 2 bases at V and 3 bases at J, with 12 bases between. Germline V gene data show CDR1 as SGDLS and CDR2 as YYNGEE. The CDR3 DNA sequence: TGTGCCAGCAGCGTCACCGGGGTTGTCTACAATGAGCAGTTCTTC. Its protein is CASSVTGVVYNEQFF.

The chain links TRBV5-4 to TRBJ2-3, with 7 nucleotides matching TRBD1. The CDR3 length is 16 residues. The V gene's germline CDR1 is SGHNT and CDR2 YYREEE (reference sequence). V lost 4 bases and J lost 2; bases outside the gene matches: 10. The CDR3 DNA reads as TGTGCCAGCAGCGGATGGGACAGCCAATTCACAGATACGCAGTATTTT. Its translation: CASSGWDSQFTDTQYF.

CDR3 sequence: CATSRSFSSYNEQFF. The CDR3 nucleotides read TGTGCCACCAGCAGAAGCTTTAGCTCCTACAATGAGCAGTTCTTC. The chain is built from TRBV15 and TRBJ2-1; D gene ambiguous. CDR3 length: 15 residues. Trimming shortened V by 2 bases and J by 0 bases, and 8 bases separated the two germline ends. In germline, CDR1 is LNHNV, CDR2 YYDKDF (reference sequence).

The chain combines TRBV7-2 with TRBJ1-3; TRBD1 might be the D (5 bases). The CDR3 loop spans 17 amino acids. V lost 5 bases, J lost 2 bases, and 19 bases lay in between. From germline, CDR1 is SGHTA and CDR2 FQGNSA. DNA for the CDR3: TGTGCCAGCAGCAAAAGGCTCTGGGCAGGGCCTGGAAACACCATATATTTT. Translated, it gives CASSKRLWAGPGNTIYF. Supplemented by reference TRBV7-2 and TRBJ1-3, the full variable domain reads GAGVSQSPSNKVTEKGKDVELRCDPISGHTALYWYRQSLGQGLEFLIYFQGNSAPDKSGLPSDRFSAERTGGSVSTLTIQRTQQEDSAVYLCASSKRLWAGPGNTIYFGEGSWLTVV.

This clone has just a few counts. The chain employs TRBV5-4 and TRBJ2-3; 10 bases are shared with TRBD2. V dropped 4 bases and J dropped 7; count of bases not matched to a gene: 9. The CDR3 length is 15 residues. Germline CDR1 and CDR2: SGHNT and YYREEE (reference sequence). The CDR3 here is CASSLAAGGVNTQYF. The CDR3 DNA reads as TGTGCCAGCAGCCTGGCAGCGGGAGGGGTGAATACGCAGTATTTT. Filled out from reference TRBV5-4 and TRBJ2-3, the complete variable domain reads ETGVTQSPTHLIKTRGQQVTLRCSSQSGHNTVSWYQQALGQGPQFIFQYYREEENGRGNFPPRFSGLQFPNYSSELNVNALELDDSALYLCASSLAAGGVNTQYFGPGTRLTVL.

The chain uses TRBV19 and TRBJ2-5; no reliable D call. The V and J ends lost 6 bases and 13 bases respectively, with 18 bases between them. The CDR3 totals 12 residues. From germline, CDR1 is LNHDA and CDR2 SQIVND (reference sequence). The CDR3 coding sequence is TGTGCCAGTAGCTCTCAAAGACACGCGGTGTACTTC. Its translation is CASSSQRHAVYF.

This clone was observed a handful of times. V is TRBV25-1 and J is TRBJ2-5, with 8 bases lining up with TRBD2. This CDR3 is 15 amino acids long. Germline trimming cut 1 base from V and 6 bases from J; bases unmatched to any gene: 7. Germline V gene lookup returns CDR1 MGHDK and CDR2 SYGVNS. The CDR3, as DNA: TGTGCCAGCAGTGAATCGGGTAGCGGGGCGCAGACCCAGTACTTC. This translates into CASSESGSGAQTQYF.

The chain couples TRBV9 to TRBJ2-4; D gene unclear. Between the trimmed V and J ends, which lost 1 base and 9 bases, there was a span of 14 bases. The CDR3 runs 14 residues. Germline CDR1 reads SGDLS; CDR2 reads YYNGEE. The CDR3 sequence is CASSVTTELGIQYF. CDR3 in DNA: TGTGCCAGCAGCGTAACCACTGAATTGGGCATTCAGTACTTC.

This chain joins TRBV30 and TRBJ1-1; tentative D call: TRBD1 (6 bases). V was pared by 3 bases and J by 1 base, with 9 bases between. The germline V gene encodes CDR1 GTSNPN and CDR2 SVGIG (reference sequence). This CDR3 has 13 amino acids. CDR3 residues: CAWREDRNTEAFF. The CDR3 DNA reads TGTGCCTGGAGGGAGGACAGGAACACTGAAGCTTTCTTT.

This clone came up a few times. The chain is built from TRBV5-6 and TRBJ2-1; 7 positions match TRBD1. There are 13 residues in the CDR3. The junction had 3 bases not matched to a gene; V was cut back by 3 bases and J by 6 bases. The germline V gene encodes CDR1 SGHDT and CDR2 YYEEEE. CDR3 protein: CASSWNRGNEQFF. The DNA for the CDR3 is TGTGCCAGCAGCTGGAACAGGGGCAATGAGCAGTTCTTC.

The chain links TRBV10-3 to TRBJ2-5, with D uncertain. This CDR3 is 13 amino acids long. Germline CDR1 ENHRY, CDR2 SYGVKD. V was shortened by 6 bases and J by 5 bases, with 13 bases between the two germline ends. In DNA, the CDR3 is TGTGCCATCAGGAACCTAGGGTGGGAGACCCAGTACTTC. This gives the protein CAIRNLGWETQYF.

This clone was observed a few times. The V and J genes are TRBV29-1 and TRBJ1-1; D uncertain. The CDR3 contains 14 residues. Germline loops: CDR1 SQVTM, CDR2 ANQGSEA. V lost 5 bases to trimming and J lost 3 bases, with 16 bases between them. The CDR3 is CSVILDLVDTEAFF. Here the CDR3 DNA reads TGCAGCGTTATATTGGATCTGGTGGACACTGAAGCTTTCTTT.

The rearrangement links TRBV30 to TRBJ1-1; maybe TRBD1 (5 bases). The germline V gene encodes CDR1 GTSNPN and CDR2 SVGIG (reference sequence). The V and J ends lost 5 bases and 4 bases respectively, with 17 bases between them. The CDR3 is made up of 14 amino acids. In nucleotides, the CDR3 is TGTGCCTGGGACTATTCTGGGGGAACCACTGAAGCTTTCTTT. This translates into CAWDYSGGTTEAFF.

This sequence joins TRBV6-5 and TRBJ1-1; D uncertain. Trimming shortened V by 2 bases and J by 1 base, and 11 bases separated the two germline ends. Germline-derived CDR1 and CDR2 are MNHEY and SVGAGI. The CDR3 loop spans 15 amino acids. CDR3 coding DNA: TGTGCCAGCAGTTACGGGCTGGGAGGGAACACTGAAGCTTTCTTT. This encodes CASSYGLGGNTEAFF.

The V gene is TRBV7-2, the J gene TRBJ2-1, with D possibly TRBD2 on 7 matching bases. Germline CDR1 reads SGHTA; CDR2 reads FQGNSA. Deletions cut 3 bases from V and 2 bases from J, with 11 bases between. The CDR3 extends over 15 amino acids. The CDR3 reads CASSFVGGPYNEQFF. The DNA of the CDR3 is TGTGCCAGCAGCTTTGTGGGGGGGCCCTACAATGAGCAGTTCTTC.

V gene TRBV6-1 combines with J gene TRBJ2-7; D possibly corresponds to TRBD1 (5 bases). Trimming removed 4 bases from V and 6 bases from J, with 10 bases in between. This CDR3 spans 12 amino acids. The germline V gene has CDR1 MNHNS and CDR2 SASEGT. CDR3 loop: CASSAEGAEQYV. CDR3 coding DNA: TGTGCCAGCAGTGCAGAAGGGGCCGAGCAGTACGTC.

The J gene is TRBJ2-1, the V gene TRBV9; 7 bases fit TRBD2. The germline V gene encodes CDR1 SGDLS and CDR2 YYNGEE. The CDR3 consists of 17 residues. Unmatched junction bases numbered 9, after V lost 0 bases and J lost 3 bases. Here the CDR3 reads CASSVAASGFIYNEQFF. CDR3 nucleotide sequence: TGTGCCAGCAGCGTAGCGGCTAGCGGATTCATCTACAATGAGCAGTTCTTC.